Reported below is one T cell receptor (beta chain). Its cognate antigen has yet to be identified. No base qualities exist here, and no much larger clone lies one base off it. CDR1 and CDR2, looked up from the germline V gene, are MNHEY and SVGAGI. V is cut by 8 bases and J by 7 bases, and the space between the germline ends is 11 bases. The CDR3 starts with the cysteine, ends with the phenylalanine, and has 12 residues. This entry keeps only the CDR3 DNA: 36 bases, framed from base 1. The record originates from a study of identical twins (dated by TCRdb to the mid-2010s). With regard to the full study: The study deep-sequenced TCR alpha and beta repertoires from monozygotic twins, unrelated adults of various ages and cord blood to test whether fetal clonotypes persist. Replicate twin experiments were performed at different times using different library preparation protocols to rule out contamination. Study-wide findings and limitations: Compared with coincidental sharing between unrelated individuals, out-of-frame TCR alpha sequences shared between twins had an excess of sequences with low generation probability. Abundant cord blood beta clonotypes had fewer insertions, young adult naive repertoires showed a similar but weaker trend, and memory repertoires showed no such trend. In monozygotic twins, out-of-frame TCR alpha sharing was systematically underestimated by recombination models, although the models agreed with sharing between unrelated individuals. In beta out-of-frame sequences, excess twin sharing was weaker, because having fewer shared sequences lowered the signal-to-noise ratio. Zero-insertion analyses could be partly confounded by invariant T cells such as MAIT and iNKT, although diverse VJ usage argued against such confounding for most clonotypes. Because the same donors could not be followed over many years, the conclusions depended on cross-sectional statistical analysis.

Receptors were amplified or captured by 5' RACE. The listed sequencing device is Illumina HiSeq 2000. A universal primer binding site was added through template switching, and the final cDNA carried a unique molecular identifier so that TCR cDNA molecules could be counted accurately. First-strand cDNA for TCR alpha and beta chains was synthesized from specific primers in the conserved constant-segment region. Each cDNA library was double barcoded, with a SMART-Mk sample barcode plus Illumina barcodes, to control for contamination. TruSeq adapter sequences and Illumina sample barcodes were added in two successive PCR steps. Sequencing of the TCR alpha and beta cDNA libraries was done on the Illumina HiSeq platform using custom primers. Per the authors' processing: Raw reads were processed with MiGEC to extract unique molecular identifiers, and MiXCR was used to determine CDR3 positions. For each individual, recombination models were inferred using an EM algorithm with the repgenHMM and IGoR tools. The analysis of shared clonotypes was done with the tcR package in R, with sharing normalized by the product of cloneset sizes. Out-of-frame nonproductive sequences were analyzed to study raw recombination free of thymic and clonal selection effects. The raw public reads went through TCRdb reprocessing: fastp at Q25, MiXCR clone calling, in-frame beta chains kept. Identical CDR3 protein sequences are pooled into one entry, listed with their most common genes and DNA. These V and J calls rely on TCRdb rather than the paper's analysis. This sample is represented by around 510,000 distinct CDR3 sequences; about 13% of them were singletons. The top ten clonotypes cover about 0.94% of the sample.

Every donor was a healthy Caucasian. The twin cohort comprised three pairs of female monozygotic twins, all aged roughly 18 to 30 years. Positive isolation kits from Invitrogen were used to isolate the CD4+ and CD8+ T cell populations. This sample also belongs to another study, concerning yellow fever vaccine responses in identical twins. The second study's authors report: The T cell response to vaccination in identical twins was reported by the authors to appear partly convergent and partly personalized. Focusing on identical twins, the study followed the T cell clones that responded to the vaccine, and did so with precision.

The source is a woman in her late teens or twenties in good health. Sequenced: CD4+ T cells sorted from blood. The rearrangement joined TRBV6-5 to TRBJ2-2; no D segment can be confidently identified. The CDR3 here reads CASFTRHGELFF. The nucleotide sequence is TGTGCCAGCTTTACACGGCACGGGGAGCTGTTTTTT.